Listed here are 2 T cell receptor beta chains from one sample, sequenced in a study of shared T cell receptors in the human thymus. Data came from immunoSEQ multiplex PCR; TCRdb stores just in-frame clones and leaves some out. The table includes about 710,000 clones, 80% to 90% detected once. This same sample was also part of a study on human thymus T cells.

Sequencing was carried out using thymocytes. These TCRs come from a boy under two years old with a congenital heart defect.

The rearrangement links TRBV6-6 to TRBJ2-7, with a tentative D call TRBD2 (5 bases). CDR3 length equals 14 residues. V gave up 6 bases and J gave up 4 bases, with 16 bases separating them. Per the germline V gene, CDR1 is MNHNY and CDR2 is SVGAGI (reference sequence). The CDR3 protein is CASSKADQIYEQYF. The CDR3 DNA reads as TGTGCCAGCAGCAAAGCGGATCAGATATACGAGCAGTACTTC.

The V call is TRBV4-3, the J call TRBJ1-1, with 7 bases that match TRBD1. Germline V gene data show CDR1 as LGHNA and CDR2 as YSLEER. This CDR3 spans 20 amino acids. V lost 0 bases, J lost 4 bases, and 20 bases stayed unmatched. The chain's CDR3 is CASSQEEGDRVGILATEAFF. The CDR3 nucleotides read TGCGCCAGCAGCCAAGAAGAAGGCGACAGGGTGGGAATTCTGGCCACTGAAGCTTTCTTT.